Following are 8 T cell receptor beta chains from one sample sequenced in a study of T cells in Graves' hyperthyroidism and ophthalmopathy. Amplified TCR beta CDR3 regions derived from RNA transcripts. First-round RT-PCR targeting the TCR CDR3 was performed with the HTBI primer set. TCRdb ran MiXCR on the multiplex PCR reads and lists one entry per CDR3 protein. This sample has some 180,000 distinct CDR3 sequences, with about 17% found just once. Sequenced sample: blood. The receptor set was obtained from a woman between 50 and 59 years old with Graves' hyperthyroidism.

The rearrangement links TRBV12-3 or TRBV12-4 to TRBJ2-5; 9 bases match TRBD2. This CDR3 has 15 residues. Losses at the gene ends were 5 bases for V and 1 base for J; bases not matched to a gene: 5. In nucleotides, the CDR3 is TGTGCCAGCAGTGACTCTAGCGGGGCCCAAGAGACCCAGTACTTC. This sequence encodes CASSDSSGAQETQYF.

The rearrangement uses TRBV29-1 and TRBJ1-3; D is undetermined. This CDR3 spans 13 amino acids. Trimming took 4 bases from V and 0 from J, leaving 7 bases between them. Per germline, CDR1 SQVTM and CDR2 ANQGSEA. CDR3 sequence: CSVAASSGNTIYF. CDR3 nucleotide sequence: TGCAGCGTTGCCGCTAGCTCTGGAAACACCATATATTTT.

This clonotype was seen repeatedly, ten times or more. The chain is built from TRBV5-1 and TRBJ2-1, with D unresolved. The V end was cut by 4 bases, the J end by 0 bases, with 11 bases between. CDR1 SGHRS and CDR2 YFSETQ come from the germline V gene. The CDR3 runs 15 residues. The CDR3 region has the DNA TGCGCCAGCAGCCCCCAACCAGACTCCTACAATGAGCAGTTCTTC. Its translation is CASSPQPDSYNEQFF. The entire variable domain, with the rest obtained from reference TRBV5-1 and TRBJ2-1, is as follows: KAGVTQTPRYLIKTRGQQVTLSCSPISGHRSVSWYQQTPGQGLQFLFEYFSETQRNKGNFPGRFSGRQFSNSRSEMNVSTLELGDSALYLCASSPQPDSYNEQFFGPGTRLTVL.

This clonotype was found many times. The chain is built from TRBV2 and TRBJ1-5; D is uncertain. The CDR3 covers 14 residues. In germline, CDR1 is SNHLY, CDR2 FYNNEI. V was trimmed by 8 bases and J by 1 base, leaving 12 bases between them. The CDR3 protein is CASSEDWSNQPQHF. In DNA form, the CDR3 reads TGTGCCAGCTCCGAGGATTGGAGCAATCAGCCCCAGCATTTT.

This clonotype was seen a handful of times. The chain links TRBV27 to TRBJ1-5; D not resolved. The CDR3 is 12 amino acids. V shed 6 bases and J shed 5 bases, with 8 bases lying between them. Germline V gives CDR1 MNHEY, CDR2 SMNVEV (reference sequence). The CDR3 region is CASRSGDQPQHF. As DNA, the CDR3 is TGTGCCAGCAGGAGCGGTGATCAGCCCCAGCATTTT.

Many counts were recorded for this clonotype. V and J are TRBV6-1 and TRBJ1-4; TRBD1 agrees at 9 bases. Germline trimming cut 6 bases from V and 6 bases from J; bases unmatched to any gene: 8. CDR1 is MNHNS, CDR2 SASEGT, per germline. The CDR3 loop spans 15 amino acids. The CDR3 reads CASSQGQGMDEKLFF. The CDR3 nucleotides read TGTGCCAGCAGCCAAGGACAGGGGATGGATGAAAAACTGTTTTTT.

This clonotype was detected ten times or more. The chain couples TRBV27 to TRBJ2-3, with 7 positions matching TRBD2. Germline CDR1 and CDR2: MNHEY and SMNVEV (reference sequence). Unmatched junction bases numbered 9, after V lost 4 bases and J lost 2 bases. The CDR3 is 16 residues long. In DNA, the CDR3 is TGTGCCAGCAGTTCAGGGCTAGCGGTCCTCACAGATACGCAGTATTTT. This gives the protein CASSSGLAVLTDTQYF.

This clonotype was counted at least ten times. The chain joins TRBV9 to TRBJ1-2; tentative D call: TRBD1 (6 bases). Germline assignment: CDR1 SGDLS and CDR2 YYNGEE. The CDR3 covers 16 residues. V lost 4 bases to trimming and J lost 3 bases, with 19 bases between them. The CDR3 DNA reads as TGTGCCAGCAGCCCAGAGGTAAACAGGGCCCACTATGGCTACACCTTC. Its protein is CASSPEVNRAHYGYTF.